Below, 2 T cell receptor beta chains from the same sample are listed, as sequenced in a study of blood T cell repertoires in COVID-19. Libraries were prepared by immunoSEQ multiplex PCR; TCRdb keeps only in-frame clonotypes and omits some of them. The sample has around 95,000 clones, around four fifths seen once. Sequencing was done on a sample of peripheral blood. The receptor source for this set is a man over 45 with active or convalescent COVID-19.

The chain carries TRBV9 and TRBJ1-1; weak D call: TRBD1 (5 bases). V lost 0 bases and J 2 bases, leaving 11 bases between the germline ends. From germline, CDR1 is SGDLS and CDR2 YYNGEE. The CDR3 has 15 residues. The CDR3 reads CASSVDPGGNTEAFF. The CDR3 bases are TGTGCCAGCAGCGTAGACCCCGGGGGAAACACTGAAGCTTTCTTT.

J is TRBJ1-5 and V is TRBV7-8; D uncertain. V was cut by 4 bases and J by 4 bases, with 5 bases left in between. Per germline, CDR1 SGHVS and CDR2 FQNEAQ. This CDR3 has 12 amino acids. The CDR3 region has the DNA TGTGCCAGCAGCTCCTTTAATCAGCCCCAGCATTTT. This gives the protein CASSSFNQPQHF.